The present T cell receptor beta chain was sequenced within a study of blood T cell repertoires in COVID-19. Whole-study context: COVID-19 samples collected from the United States, Italy and Spain covered acute and convalescent phases.

Per the original methods: The assay estimated nucleated cells by amplifying reference gene primers. Sequencing used immunoSEQ multiplex PCR; TCRdb keeps in-frame clones, though not all of them. V, J and clone size are taken as reported in that table, and D and trimming were inferred from the DNA itself. The sample shows some 380,000 clones, 87% of them seen only once. CDR3 length equals 15 residues. V shed 3 bases and J 6 bases; nucleotides not matched to a gene: 7. Germline CDR1 and CDR2: GTSNPN and SVGIG (reference sequence). The V and J genes are TRBV30 and TRBJ2-3; 12 bases fit TRBD1. The sample consisted of PBMCs or T cells enriched from blood (not recorded which). This TCR derives from a man aged 30 to 45 who had recovered from COVID-19. CDR3 nucleotides: TGTGCCTGGAGCGGCCGGGACAGGGGGCTGGATACGCAGTATTTT. Its protein is CAWSGRDRGLDTQYF.